This TCR beta chain emerged from a study of blood T cell repertoires in COVID-19. Across the study: Acute-phase and convalescent COVID-19 samples originated in the United States, Italy and Spain. T cells, B-cell-depleted T cells, or PBMCs supplied cDNA or gDNA.

Germline CDR1 reads LNHDA; CDR2 reads SQIVND (reference sequence). Deletions cut 3 bases from V and 7 bases from J, with 19 bases between. There are 16 residues in the CDR3. Original analysis: Researchers report that nucleated cell counts were estimated from reference gene primer amplification. The repertoire was sequenced with immunoSEQ multiplex PCR; TCRdb's copy has only in-frame clones and lacks some. V, J and clone size were drawn from that table, and D and trimming were deduced from the DNA. The sample records 95,000 to 100,000 clones, approximately 90% being singletons. This receptor was obtained from a man between 45 and 60 years old with acute or convalescent COVID-19. The rearrangement joins TRBV19 to TRBJ1-5; a weak D match, TRBD1 (5 bases). Sequencing was performed on peripheral blood. The CDR3 sequence is CASSIVSRGNGQPQHF. CDR3 DNA sequence: TGTGCCAGTAGTATTGTCTCCCGGGGGAACGGACAGCCCCAGCATTTT.